Listed below are T cell receptor beta chains from one sample, sequenced in a study of cytomegalovirus exposure and HLA in healthy donors. Measured with immunoSEQ multiplex PCR; TCRdb has only the in-frame clones, and not every one. The sample carries around 120,000 clones, around 75% recorded once. Specimen: PBMCs. The source of these receptors is a woman aged 18-29 years in good health and CMV-seronegative. CDR3s include the opening cysteine and the closing phenylalanine or tryptophan. A D gene is named only where the DNA matches it firmly. Clone size is stated in some rows and not others, as once, few, many or a class when expanded.

J	V	size	D	DNA	CDR3
TRBJ2-2	TRBV7-7	NA	TRBD2	TGTGCTAGCAGCCGAACCGGGACTAGCGTTGCCGGGGAGCTGTTTTTT	CASSRTGTSVAGELFF
TRBJ2-7	TRBV6-5	NA	TRBD1	TGTGCCAGCAGTTCAGGGGGCAAATACGAGCAGTACTTC	CASSSGGKYEQYF
TRBJ1-2	TRBV18	NA	NA	TGTGCCAGCTCTGCGGACGGGATGGTCTATGGCTACACCTTC	CASSADGMVYGYTF
TRBJ2-1	TRBV4-1	NA	NA	TGCGCCAGCAGGGCGACATTTGTTACCTACAATGAGCAGTTCTTC	CASRATFVTYNEQFF
TRBJ2-5	TRBV5-4	few	NA	TGTGCCAGCAGCTTGAGCCCTCAGGGTCAAGAGACCCAGTACTTC	CASSLSPQGQETQYF
TRBJ2-1	TRBV19	NA	TRBD2	TGTGCCAGTAGCCCATTTGGCGGGGGGGAGCAGTTCTTC	CASSPFGGGEQFF
TRBJ1-4	TRBV9	NA	TRBD1	TGTGCCAGCAGCCCTGGGGGACAGGGGGGGGAAAAACTGTTTTTT	CASSPGGQGGEKLFF
TRBJ1-5	TRBV27	NA	NA	TGTGCCTCGCAGGAGGCCGGAGAAAATCAGCCCCAGCATTTT	CASQEAGENQPQHF
TRBJ1-2	TRBV28	few	TRBD1	TGTGCCAGCAGCTTCGGGACAGGGACCGGCTATGGCTACACCTTC	CASSFGTGTGYGYTF
TRBJ2-7	TRBV6-5	NA	NA	TGTGCCAGCAGTTACTCTGGGGAGGAGGGATTCTACGAGCAGTACTTC	CASSYSGEEGFYEQYF
TRBJ1-5	TRBV28	once	TRBD1	TGTGCCAGCAGACCACCCCGCCTGACAGGGAACCGTCAGCCCCAGCATTTT	CASRPPRLTGNRQPQHF
TRBJ2-2	TRBV10-3	NA	NA	TGTGCCATCAGTGCTACAAACAGGGCCCAGAACACCGGGGAGCTGTTTTTT	CAISATNRAQNTGELFF
TRBJ2-2	TRBV5-6	NA	NA	TGTGCCAGCAGCTTCGGGACACCCACCGGGGAGCTGTTTTTT	CASSFGTPTGELFF
TRBJ2-1	TRBV2	few	NA	TGTGCCAGCAGTGTACGACAGGCCAATGAGCAGTTCTTC	CASSVRQANEQFF
TRBJ1-2	TRBV6-6	NA	NA	TGTGCCAGCAGTCTCAGGGAAAACCATGGCTACACCTTC	CASSLRENHGYTF
TRBJ2-7	TRBV6-6	NA	TRBD1	TGTGCCAGCAGTTACGGGGACAGGAGATCCTACGAGCAGTACTTC	CASSYGDRRSYEQYF
TRBJ2-1	TRBV7-2	NA	NA	TGTGCCAGCAGCGCGACAAACAACCCCTACAATGAGCAGTTCTTC	CASSATNNPYNEQFF
TRBJ1-1	TRBV29-1	NA	NA	TGCAGCGTTGAATTGAGGGGGAAGACTGAAGCTTTCTTT	CSVELRGKTEAFF
TRBJ2-7	TRBV5-1	NA	TRBD1	TGCGCCAGCAGCTCGACAGGGGGAACATACGAGCAGTACTTC	CASSSTGGTYEQYF
TRBJ1-1	TRBV4-1	few	NA	TGCGCCAGCAGCCAAGATCAACGAGGACAGAACACTGAAGCTTTCTTT	CASSQDQRGQNTEAFF
TRBJ1-1	TRBV10-3	NA	TRBD1	TGTGCCATCAGTGAGTCGGGACAGGGGAGGACTGAAGCTTTCTTT	CAISESGQGRTEAFF
TRBJ2-1	TRBV5-6	NA	NA	TGTGCCAGCAGCTTGTTCAGGGGTCGGAATGAGCAGTTCTTC	CASSLFRGRNEQFF
TRBJ2-2	TRBV19	NA	NA	TGTGCCAGTAGTACGGGACATTCGAACACCGGGGAGCTGTTTTTT	CASSTGHSNTGELFF
TRBJ2-6	TRBV5-1	NA	TRBD2	TGCGCCAGCAGCGGGGGGGATAGCAGCGACGTCCTGACTTTC	CASSGGDSSDVLTF
TRBJ2-6	TRBV10-3	NA	TRBD1	TGTGCCATCAACCCTGGACAGGGGAACTCTGGGGCCAACGTCCTGACTTTC	CAINPGQGNSGANVLTF
TRBJ2-1	TRBV2	NA	TRBD2	TGTGCCAGCAGTGAAGGGGGGGGGAGTGAGCAGTTCTTC	CASSEGGGSEQFF
TRBJ1-5	TRBV7-7	NA	NA	TGTGCTAGCAGCTTAGCGGGAGATAGGAGCAATCAGCCCCAGCATTTT	CASSLAGDRSNQPQHF
TRBJ1-2	TRBV2	NA	NA	TGTGCCAGCAGTGGGTTTTTTACAGGGACAACTAACTATGGCTACACCTTC	CASSGFFTGTTNYGYTF
TRBJ1-2	TRBV28	once	NA	TGTGCCAGCAGGTGGCAGGGGTGGTATGGCTACACCTTC	CASRWQGWYGYTF
TRBJ1-6	TRBV5-1	NA	NA	TGCGCCAGCAGCTTGGGTATGAGTAATTCACCCCTCCACTTT	CASSLGMSNSPLHF
TRBJ2-1	TRBV7-2	NA	NA	TGTGCCAGCAGGAAGAGTGGGCATGAGCAGTTCTTC	CASRKSGHEQFF
TRBJ1-2	TRBV6-1	NA	NA	TGTGCCAGCAGTCCGGGACTGAGAAACTATGGCTACACCTTC	CASSPGLRNYGYTF
TRBJ1-4	TRBV5-1	NA	NA	TGCGCCAGCAGCTTGATGCCGCAGGACAATAATGAAAAACTGTTTTTT	CASSLMPQDNNEKLFF
TRBJ1-2	TRBV15	NA	NA	TGTGCCACCAGCAGAGGTGCGACTAACTATGGCTACACCTTC	CATSRGATNYGYTF
TRBJ1-1	TRBV29-1	NA	NA	TGCAGCGTCACACAGGGATTTAGGACTGAAGCTTTCTTT	CSVTQGFRTEAFF
TRBJ1-3	TRBV7-2	NA	NA	TGTGCCAGCAGCTCGGGGGGGCTGAGTGGAAACACCATATATTTT	CASSSGGLSGNTIYF
TRBJ1-5	TRBV4-2	NA	NA	TGTGCCAGCAGCCAAGCGGACAGCACCAATCAGCCCCAGCATTTT	CASSQADSTNQPQHF
TRBJ1-1	TRBV5-6	NA	NA	TGTGCCAGCAGCCCCCTAGCGGGACGAGCTTTCTTT	CASSPLAGRAFF
TRBJ2-5	TRBV7-2	NA	TRBD1	TGTGCCAGCAGCTTTGTACAGGGGTTCGGCGAGACCCAGTACTTC	CASSFVQGFGETQYF
TRBJ1-5	TRBV6-1	few	TRBD1	TGTGCCAGCAGTGAAGCTAGTCGGGACAGGGGTCTCCAGCATTTT	CASSEASRDRGLQHF
TRBJ1-2	TRBV28	NA	NA	TGTGCCAGCAGTTTCTTAGGTCCACAGGGAAGAGATGGCTACACCTTC	CASSFLGPQGRDGYTF
TRBJ1-1	TRBV5-6	NA	NA	TGTGCCAGCAGCCCACGGGCAGGGTGGGGTACTGAAGCTTTCTTT	CASSPRAGWGTEAFF
TRBJ1-4	TRBV13	NA	TRBD1	TGTGCCAGCCAGGGGGCGTCTAATGAAAAACTGTTTTTT	CASQGASNEKLFF
TRBJ1-1	TRBV29-1	once	TRBD1	TGCAGCGTAGCAAACGGACAGGGCGCTGAAGCTTTCTTT	CSVANGQGAEAFF
TRBJ2-2	TRBV30	NA	NA	TGTGCCTGGAGTCCCGGGGGGCGACACGGGGAGCTGTTTTTT	CAWSPGGRHGELFF
TRBJ2-6	TRBV6-1	NA	TRBD1	TGTGCCAGCAGTGAAGCGCATAGAGGGGGCAAGGCTGGGGCCAACGTCCTGACTTTC	CASSEAHRGGKAGANVLTF
TRBJ2-7	TRBV5-1	NA	TRBD2	TGCGCCAGCAGCTTGCTACTAGCGGGGGGCCCGTACGAGCAGTACTTC	CASSLLLAGGPYEQYF
TRBJ1-5	TRBV5-1	NA	NA	TGCGCCAGCAGCTTTGGCCCCGGGAGAAATAGCAATCAGCCCCAGCATTTT	CASSFGPGRNSNQPQHF
TRBJ1-3	TRBV28	NA	NA	TGTGCCAGCAGTTCCCCGCATCCAGGGGCTGGAAACACCATATATTTT	CASSSPHPGAGNTIYF
TRBJ1-4	TRBV30	once	NA	TGTGCCTGGAGTGTGGACTTCCCGATCGTCCTGTTTTTT	CAWSVDFPIVLFF
TRBJ2-7	TRBV12-5	NA	TRBD1	TGTGCTAGTGGTTTCCTACAGGGGACCTACGAGCAGTACTTC	CASGFLQGTYEQYF
TRBJ1-1	TRBV7-9	NA	TRBD1	TGTGCCAGCAGCTCCGGGACAGCGAACACTGAAGCTTTCTTT	CASSSGTANTEAFF
TRBJ2-6	TRBV27	NA	TRBD1	TGTGCCAGCAGCAGACAGGGGGCGGCTGGGGCCAACGTCCTGACTTTC	CASSRQGAAGANVLTF
TRBJ1-5	TRBV19	once	TRBD1	TGTGCCAGTAGTAAGGGACAGGGGACGCAGCCCCAGCATTTT	CASSKGQGTQPQHF
TRBJ2-5	TRBV18	NA	NA	TGTGCCAGCTCACCGGGAAGAGGGGAGACCCAGTACTTC	CASSPGRGETQYF
TRBJ1-1	TRBV7-9	few	NA	TGTGCCAGCAGCGATATAAGGTCGGGGACTGAAGCTTTCTTT	CASSDIRSGTEAFF